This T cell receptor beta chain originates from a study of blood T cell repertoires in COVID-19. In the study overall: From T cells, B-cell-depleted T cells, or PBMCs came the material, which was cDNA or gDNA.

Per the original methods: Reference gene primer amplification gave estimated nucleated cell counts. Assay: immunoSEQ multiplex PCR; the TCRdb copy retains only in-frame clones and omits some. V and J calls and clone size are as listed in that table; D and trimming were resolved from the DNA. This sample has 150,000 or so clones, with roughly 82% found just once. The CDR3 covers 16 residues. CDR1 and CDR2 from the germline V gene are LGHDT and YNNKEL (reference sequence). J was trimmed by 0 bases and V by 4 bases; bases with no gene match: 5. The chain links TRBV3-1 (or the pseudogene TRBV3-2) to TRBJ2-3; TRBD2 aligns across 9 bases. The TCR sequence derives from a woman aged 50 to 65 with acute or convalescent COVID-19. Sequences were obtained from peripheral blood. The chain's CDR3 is CASSRSSGSSTDTQYF. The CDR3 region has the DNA TGTGCCAGCAGCCGAAGTAGCGGGAGTAGCACAGATACGCAGTATTTT.